A selection of T cell receptor beta chains follows, all from one sample in a study of OX40 agonist ivuxolimab in advanced cancers. The protocol was immunoSEQ multiplex PCR, while the TCRdb copy is restricted to in-frame clones and leaves out a portion. The repertoire consists of 60,000 or so clones, with 65% to 90% occurring once and the leading ten covering approximately 2.4%. The sequencing used CD4+ or CD8+ T cells sorted from blood, collected in a trial of the OX40 agonist ivuxolimab. These receptors all stem from an adult with an advanced solid tumor such as melanoma, head and neck, liver or kidney cancer. Both conserved end residues are part of each CDR3. Fields, in order: clone size, D gene, J gene, V gene, CDR3 DNA, CDR3 protein. D genes are given only for firm matches. Not all rows give a size; the values are once, few, many and, for expanded clones, a class.

clone_size: -
d_call: -
j_call: TRBJ1-4
v_call: TRBV7-3
cdr3_nt: TGTGCCAGCAGCTTAAGTGGTTCAACTAATGAAAAACTGTTTTTT
cdr3_aa: CASSLSGSTNEKLFF

clone_size: few
d_call: -
j_call: TRBJ2-6
v_call: TRBV4-1
cdr3_nt: TGCGCCAGCAGCCAATTGGGTTTGCCTGGGGCCAACGTCCTGACTTTC
cdr3_aa: CASSQLGLPGANVLTF

clone_size: few
d_call: -
j_call: TRBJ1-1
v_call: TRBV6-5
cdr3_nt: TGTGCCAGCAGTTACAGGAACACTGAAGCTTTCTTT
cdr3_aa: CASSYRNTEAFF

clone_size: -
d_call: -
j_call: TRBJ1-5
v_call: TRBV5-6
cdr3_nt: TGTGCCAGCAGCTCGCGCTACCAGGGGAGTCAGCCCCAGCATTTT
cdr3_aa: CASSSRYQGSQPQHF

clone_size: once
d_call: -
j_call: TRBJ1-6
v_call: TRBV18
cdr3_nt: TGTGCCAGCTCGTTACAGGAAGGCAATTCACCCCTCCACTTT
cdr3_aa: CASSLQEGNSPLHF

clone_size: once
d_call: -
j_call: TRBJ2-3
v_call: TRBV5-6
cdr3_nt: TGTGCCAGCAGCTTGGCCTCCGGGGGGCAATGGGGCACAGATACGCAGTATTTT
cdr3_aa: CASSLASGGQWGTDTQYF

clone_size: few
d_call: -
j_call: TRBJ1-2
v_call: TRBV19
cdr3_nt: TGTGCCAGTCATCCGGGCTTCCAAGCCAGCTTAAACTATGGCTACACCTTC
cdr3_aa: CASHPGFQASLNYGYTF

clone_size: -
d_call: TRBD2
j_call: TRBJ2-1
v_call: TRBV9
cdr3_nt: TGTGCCAGCAGCGTAGGATCCCTTCTAGCGGGGGGCCTGGTCAATGAGCAGTTCTTC
cdr3_aa: CASSVGSLLAGGLVNEQFF

clone_size: once
d_call: TRBD1
j_call: TRBJ2-5
v_call: TRBV9
cdr3_nt: TGTGCCAGCAGCGTATTCGACAGGGAAGGGACCCAGTACTTC
cdr3_aa: CASSVFDREGTQYF

clone_size: -
d_call: -
j_call: TRBJ1-3
v_call: TRBV6-1
cdr3_nt: TGTGCCAGCAGTCTTCAAGATTCTGGAAACACCATATATTTT
cdr3_aa: CASSLQDSGNTIYF

clone_size: -
d_call: -
j_call: TRBJ2-3
v_call: TRBV28
cdr3_nt: TGTGCCAGCAGTTCCTCCTCCGGGAGAGGGACAGATACGCAGTATTTT
cdr3_aa: CASSSSSGRGTDTQYF

clone_size: few
d_call: TRBD1
j_call: TRBJ1-6
v_call: TRBV2
cdr3_nt: TGTGCCAGCCGGGACAGGGATAATTCACCCCTCCACTTT
cdr3_aa: CASRDRDNSPLHF

clone_size: -
d_call: -
j_call: TRBJ2-2
v_call: TRBV5-7
cdr3_nt: TGTGCCAGCAGCAGGACCGCACCCCGGAGGGGACTCGGGGAGCTGTTTTTT
cdr3_aa: CASSRTAPRRGLGELFF